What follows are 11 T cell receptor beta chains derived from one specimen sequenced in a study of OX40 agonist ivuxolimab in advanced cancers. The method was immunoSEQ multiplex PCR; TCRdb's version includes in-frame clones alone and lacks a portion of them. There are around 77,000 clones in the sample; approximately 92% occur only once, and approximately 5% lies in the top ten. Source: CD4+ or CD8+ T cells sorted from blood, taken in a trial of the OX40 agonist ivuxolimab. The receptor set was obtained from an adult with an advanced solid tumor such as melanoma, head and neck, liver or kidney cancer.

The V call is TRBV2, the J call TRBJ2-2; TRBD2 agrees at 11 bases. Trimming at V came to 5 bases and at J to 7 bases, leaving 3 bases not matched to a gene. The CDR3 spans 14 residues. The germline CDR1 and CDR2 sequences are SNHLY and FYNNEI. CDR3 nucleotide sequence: TGTGCCAGCAGTTCTAGCGGGAGGATCGGGGAGCTGTTTTTT. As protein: CASSSSGRIGELFF. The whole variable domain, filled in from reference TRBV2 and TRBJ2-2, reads EPEVTQTPSHQVTQMGQEVILRCVPISNHLYFYWYRQILGQKVEFLVSFYNNEISEKSEIFDDQFSVERPDGSNFTLKIRSTKLEDSAMYFCASSSSGRIGELFFGEGSRLTVL.

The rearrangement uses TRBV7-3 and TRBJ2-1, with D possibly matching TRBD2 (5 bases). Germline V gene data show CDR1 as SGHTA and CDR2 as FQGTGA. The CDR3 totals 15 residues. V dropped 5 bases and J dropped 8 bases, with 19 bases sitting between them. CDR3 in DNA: TGTGCCAGCAGCGCAACGGGGATCGAGGGCGATGAGCAGTTCTTC. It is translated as CASSATGIEGDEQFF.

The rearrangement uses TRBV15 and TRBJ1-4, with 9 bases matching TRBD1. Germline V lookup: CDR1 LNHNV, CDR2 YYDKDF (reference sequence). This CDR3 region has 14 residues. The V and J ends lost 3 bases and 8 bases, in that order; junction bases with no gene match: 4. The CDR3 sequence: CATSRGQGGEKLFF. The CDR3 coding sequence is TGTGCCACCAGCAGGGGACAGGGTGGGGAAAAACTGTTTTTT.

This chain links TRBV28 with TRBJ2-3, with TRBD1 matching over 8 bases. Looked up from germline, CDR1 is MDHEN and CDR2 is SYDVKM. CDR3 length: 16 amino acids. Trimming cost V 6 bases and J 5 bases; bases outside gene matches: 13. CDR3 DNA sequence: TGTGCCAGCAGAGCCTGGACAGGGAGGTCACGAGATACGCAGTATTTT. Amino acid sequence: CASRAWTGRSRDTQYF. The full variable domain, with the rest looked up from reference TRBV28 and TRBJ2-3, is DVKVTQSSRYLVKRTGEKVFLECVQDMDHENMFWYRQDPGLGLRLIYFSYDVKMKEKGDIPEGYSVSREKKERFSLILESASTNQTSMYLCASRAWTGRSRDTQYFGPGTRLTVL.

The CDR3 nucleotides read TGTGCCAGCACCCTCGGCGGGAGGAGGGAGCTGTTTTTT. This translates into CASTLGGRRELFF. V and J are TRBV28 and TRBJ2-2; 8 nucleotides match TRBD2. CDR1 and CDR2 (germline): MDHEN, SYDVKM. Unmatched junction bases numbered 7, after V lost 7 bases and J lost 9 bases. The CDR3 has 13 amino acids.

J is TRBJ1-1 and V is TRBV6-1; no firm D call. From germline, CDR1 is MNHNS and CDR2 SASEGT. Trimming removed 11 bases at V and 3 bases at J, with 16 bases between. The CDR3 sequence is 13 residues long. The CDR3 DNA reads TGTGCCTCCAAGCGGGTATCTGACACTGAAGCTTTCTTT. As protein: CASKRVSDTEAFF.

CDR3 bases: TGTGCCAGCAGCTTAGGACCAGCGGGAGTAGCAGATACGCAGTATTTT. This codes for CASSLGPAGVADTQYF. The rearrangement uses TRBV7-2 and TRBJ2-3; 8 nucleotides match TRBD2. This CDR3 comprises 16 residues. J lost 4 bases, V lost 1 base, and 7 bases had no gene match. CDR1 is SGHTA and CDR2 is FQGNSA in the germline V gene.

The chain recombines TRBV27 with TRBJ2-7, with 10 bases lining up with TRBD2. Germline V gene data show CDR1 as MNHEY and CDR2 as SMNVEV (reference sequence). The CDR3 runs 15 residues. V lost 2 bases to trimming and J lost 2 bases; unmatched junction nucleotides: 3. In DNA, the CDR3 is TGTGCCAGCAGTTTAAAACTAGCGGGGACCTACGAGCAGTACTTC. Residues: CASSLKLAGTYEQYF.

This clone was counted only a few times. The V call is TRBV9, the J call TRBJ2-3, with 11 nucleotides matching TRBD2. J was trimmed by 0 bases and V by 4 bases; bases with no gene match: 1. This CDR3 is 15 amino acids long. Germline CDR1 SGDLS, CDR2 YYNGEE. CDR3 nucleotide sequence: TGTGCCAGCAGCTGGACTAGCGGGAGCACAGATACGCAGTATTTT. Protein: CASSWTSGSTDTQYF.

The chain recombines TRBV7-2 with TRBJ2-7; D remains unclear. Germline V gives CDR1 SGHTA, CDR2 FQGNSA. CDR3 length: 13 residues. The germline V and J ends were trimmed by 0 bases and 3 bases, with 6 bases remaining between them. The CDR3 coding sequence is TGTGCCAGCAGCTTAGCGACCGGCTACGAGCAGTACTTC. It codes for CASSLATGYEQYF. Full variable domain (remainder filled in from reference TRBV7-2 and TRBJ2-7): GAGVSQSPSNKVTEKGKDVELRCDPISGHTALYWYRQSLGQGLEFLIYFQGNSAPDKSGLPSDRFSAERTGGSVSTLTIQRTQQEDSAVYLCASSLATGYEQYFGPGTRLTVT.

The CDR3 DNA follows: TGTGCCAGCAGCTTAGCGCTAATTAGCGGGAGCCGCGAGCAGTACTTC. This translates into CASSLALISGSREQYF. This chain uses TRBV7-2 with TRBJ2-7, with TRBD2 matching over 9 bases. With V trimmed by 0 bases and J by 6 bases, 9 bases remained unmatched. This CDR3 has 16 residues. In germline, CDR1 is SGHTA, CDR2 FQGNSA.